This TCR beta chain was retrieved from a study of response to subunit inactivated influenza vaccine. This clonotype was seen only once. The antigen is not known. The study's findings and limits: Authors suggested few new T cells are recruited by each seasonal influenza vaccination.

The CDR3 has 13 residues. Germline CDR1 is GTSNPN and CDR2 is SVGIG (reference sequence). With V trimmed by 6 bases and J by 2 bases, 2 bases remained unmatched. MiXCR, applied by TCRdb to the RT-PCR reads, yields one record per CDR3 protein. The table shows more than 700,000 distinct CDR3 sequences, with less than 25% occurring only once. The receptor was isolated from a man aged 50-59 years who received an inactivated influenza vaccine. The chain employs TRBV30 and TRBJ2-2; 8 nucleotides line up with TRBD1. This specimen consisted of PBMCs from blood, obtained roughly 5 days after vaccination. Here the CDR3 DNA reads TGTGCCTGTGACAGGGGAAACACCGGGGAGCTGTTTTTT. Translated, it gives CACDRGNTGELFF.